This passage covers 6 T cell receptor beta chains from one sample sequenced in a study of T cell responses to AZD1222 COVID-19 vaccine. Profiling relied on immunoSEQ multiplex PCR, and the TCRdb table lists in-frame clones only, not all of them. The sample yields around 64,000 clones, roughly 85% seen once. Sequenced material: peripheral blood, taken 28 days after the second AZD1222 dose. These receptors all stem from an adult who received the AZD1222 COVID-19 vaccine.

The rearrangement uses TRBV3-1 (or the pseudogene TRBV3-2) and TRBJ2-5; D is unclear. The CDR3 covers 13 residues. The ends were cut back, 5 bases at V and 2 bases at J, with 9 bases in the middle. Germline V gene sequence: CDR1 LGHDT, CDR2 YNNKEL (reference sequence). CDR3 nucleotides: TGTGCCAGCAGCTATGGACCGCAAGAGACCCAGTACTTC. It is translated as CASSYGPQETQYF.

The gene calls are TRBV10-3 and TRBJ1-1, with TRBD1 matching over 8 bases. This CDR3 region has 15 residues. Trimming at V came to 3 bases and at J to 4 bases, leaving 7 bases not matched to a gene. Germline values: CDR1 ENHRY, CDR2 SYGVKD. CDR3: CAISDRGDRGTEAFF. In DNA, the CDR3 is TGTGCCATCAGTGATAGGGGAGACAGGGGCACTGAAGCTTTCTTT.

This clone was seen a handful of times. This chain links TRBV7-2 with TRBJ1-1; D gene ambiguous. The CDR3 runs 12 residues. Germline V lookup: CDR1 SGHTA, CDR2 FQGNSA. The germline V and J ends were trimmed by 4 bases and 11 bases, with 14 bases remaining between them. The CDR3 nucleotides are TGTGCCAGCAGCTCCTCACTCGGTTCCGCTTTCTTT. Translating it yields CASSSSLGSAFF.

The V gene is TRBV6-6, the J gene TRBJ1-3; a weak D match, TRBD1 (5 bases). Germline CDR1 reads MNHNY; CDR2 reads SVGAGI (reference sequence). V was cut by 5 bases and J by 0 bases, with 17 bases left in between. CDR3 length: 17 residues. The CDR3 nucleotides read TGTGCCAGCAGTCTCCGGGGCCGAGGAGACTCTGGAAACACCATATATTTT. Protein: CASSLRGRGDSGNTIYF.

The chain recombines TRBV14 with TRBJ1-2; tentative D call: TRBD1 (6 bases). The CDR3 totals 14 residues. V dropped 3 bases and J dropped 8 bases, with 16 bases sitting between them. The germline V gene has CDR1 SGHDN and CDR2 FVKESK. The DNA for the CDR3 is TGTGCCAGCAGCCAGCAACAGGGCACTGGGGGCTACACCTTC. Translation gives CASSQQQGTGGYTF.

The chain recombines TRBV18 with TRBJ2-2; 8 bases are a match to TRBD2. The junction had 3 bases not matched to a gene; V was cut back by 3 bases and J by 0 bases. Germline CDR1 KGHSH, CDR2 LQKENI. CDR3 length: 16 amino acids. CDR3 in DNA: TGTGCCAGCTCACCGGTAGCGGGGTCGAACACCGGGGAGCTGTTTTTT. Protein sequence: CASSPVAGSNTGELFF.